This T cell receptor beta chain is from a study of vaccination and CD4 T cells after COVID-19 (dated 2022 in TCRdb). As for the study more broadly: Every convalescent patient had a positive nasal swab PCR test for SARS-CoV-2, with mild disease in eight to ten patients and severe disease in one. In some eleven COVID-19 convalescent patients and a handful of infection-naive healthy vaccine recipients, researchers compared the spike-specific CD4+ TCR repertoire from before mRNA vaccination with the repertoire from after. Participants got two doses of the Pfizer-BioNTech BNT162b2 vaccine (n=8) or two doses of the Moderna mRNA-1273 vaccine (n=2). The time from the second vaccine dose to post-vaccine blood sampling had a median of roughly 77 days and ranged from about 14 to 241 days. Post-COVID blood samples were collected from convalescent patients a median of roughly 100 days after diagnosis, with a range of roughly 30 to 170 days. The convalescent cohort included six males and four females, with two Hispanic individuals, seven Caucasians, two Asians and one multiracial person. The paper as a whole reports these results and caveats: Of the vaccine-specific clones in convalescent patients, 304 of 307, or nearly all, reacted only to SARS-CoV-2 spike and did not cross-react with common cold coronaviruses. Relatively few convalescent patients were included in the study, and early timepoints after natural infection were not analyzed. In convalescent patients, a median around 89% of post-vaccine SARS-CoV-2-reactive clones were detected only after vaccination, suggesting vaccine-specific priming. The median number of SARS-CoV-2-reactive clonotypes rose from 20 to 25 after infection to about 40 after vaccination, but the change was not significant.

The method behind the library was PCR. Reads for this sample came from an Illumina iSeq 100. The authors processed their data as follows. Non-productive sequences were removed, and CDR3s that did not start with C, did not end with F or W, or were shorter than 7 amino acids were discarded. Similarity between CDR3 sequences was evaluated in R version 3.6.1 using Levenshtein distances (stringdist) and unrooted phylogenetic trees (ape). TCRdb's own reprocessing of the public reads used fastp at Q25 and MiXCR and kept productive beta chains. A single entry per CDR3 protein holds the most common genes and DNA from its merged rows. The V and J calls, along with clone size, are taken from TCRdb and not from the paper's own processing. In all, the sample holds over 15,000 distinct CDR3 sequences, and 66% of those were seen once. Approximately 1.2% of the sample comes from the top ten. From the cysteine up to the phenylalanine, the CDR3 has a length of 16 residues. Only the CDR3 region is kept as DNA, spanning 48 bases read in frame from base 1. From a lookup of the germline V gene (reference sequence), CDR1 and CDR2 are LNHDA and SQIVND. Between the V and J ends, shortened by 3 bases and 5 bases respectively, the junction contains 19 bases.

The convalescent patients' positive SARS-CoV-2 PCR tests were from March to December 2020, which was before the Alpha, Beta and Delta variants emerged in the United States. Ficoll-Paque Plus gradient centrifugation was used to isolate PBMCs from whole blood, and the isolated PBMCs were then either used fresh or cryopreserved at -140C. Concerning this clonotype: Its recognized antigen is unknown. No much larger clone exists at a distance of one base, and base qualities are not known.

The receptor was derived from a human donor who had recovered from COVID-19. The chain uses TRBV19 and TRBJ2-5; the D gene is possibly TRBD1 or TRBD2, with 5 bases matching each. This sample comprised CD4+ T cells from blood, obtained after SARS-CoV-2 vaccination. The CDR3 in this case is CASSMIGDGPHETQYF. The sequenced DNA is TGTGCCAGTAGTATGATTGGGGACGGACCGCATGAGACCCAGTACTTC.